The entry below gives a single T cell receptor beta chain sequence along with its context. At one end the junction does not follow the germline gene, possibly because of a read error. These data come from a study of tumor and adjacent non-tumor tissue in lung cancer. The template was RNA from unsorted bulk tissue. The normal lung tissue was taken more than 3 cm from the tumor edge. This CDR3 region has 15 residues. The germline V gene has CDR1 SGHAT and CDR2 FQNNGV. Three rounds of nested PCR, following a modified ARM-PCR protocol, produced the TCRbeta library. TCRdb recomputed calls from the multiplex PCR reads with MiXCR, one row per CDR3 protein. The data show 80,000 to 100,000 distinct CDR3 sequences, 75% to 85% seen once.

The J gene is TRBJ2-4, the V gene TRBV11-2, with TRBD1 as a possible D gene (6 bases). This TCR was recovered from a man aged 55 to 70 with small cell lung cancer. What was sequenced was distant non-tumor lung tissue. The DNA for the CDR3 is TGTGTCAGCAGATTAGATCCCGGGGACACAGCCATTCAGTACTTC. It yields the protein CVSRLDPGDTAIQYF.